This T cell receptor (beta chain) was identified in a study of glioma-infiltrating T cells after dendritic cell vaccination. Whole-study context: Patients received three intradermal dendritic cell vaccine injections at biweekly intervals.

Regarding time point: after dendritic cell vaccination, including at tumor progression/relapse. Up to about 2 ug genomic DNA was used for TCRB CDR3 amplification. The assay was immunoSEQ multiplex PCR, and TCRdb's table has in-frame clones only and misses some. The data hold more than 75,000 clones, with less than 90% observed a single time. This CDR3 spans 15 amino acids. V gave up 0 bases and J gave up 4 bases, with 13 bases separating them. Germline CDR1 is SGHDT and CDR2 is YYEEEE. Sequences were derived from blood, sampled after dendritic cell vaccination. This sequence originates from a human donor with glioblastoma. This rearrangement joins TRBV5-6 to TRBJ1-1, with TRBD1 as a possible D gene (6 bases). The CDR3 loop reads CASSLGITGSTEAFF. CDR3 in DNA: TGTGCCAGCAGCTTGGGAATTACAGGGTCCACTGAAGCTTTCTTT.